The T cell receptor beta chain described here comes from a study of spatial heterogeneity in lung cancer. Across the whole study: The authors sequenced available follow-up PBMC samples, taken a median of roughly 26 months after resection. Detected sequences consistently included more beta-chain ones than alpha-chain ones. Averaged across combinations, each unique TCR and UMI pairing appeared more than ten times in raw reads, which were uncorrected.

The CDR3 has 12 amino acids. The V and J ends lost 5 bases and 5 bases respectively, with 9 bases between them. This clonotype was detected many times. Specified time point: blood at routine non-recurrence follow-up after resection. Each TCR cDNA molecule carried a unique molecular identifier. TCRdb re-derived calls from the 5' RACE reads in MiXCR, one entry per CDR3 protein. The sample records approximately 70,000 distinct CDR3 sequences, roughly 8.9% being singletons. Source: PBMCs, taken at follow-up. This receptor was obtained from a female donor with early-stage non-small cell lung cancer. V and J are TRBV12-3 or TRBV12-4 and TRBJ2-5; D is undetermined. The CDR3, as DNA: TGTGCCAGCAGTACCCAAGCGGAGACCCAGTACTTC. This encodes CASSTQAETQYF.